Sequencing of this T cell receptor (beta chain) was carried out in a study of CD8 T cells in Susac syndrome. V lost 5 bases to trimming and J lost 5 bases; unmatched junction nucleotides: 15. CDR1 SGHAT and CDR2 FQNNGV come from the germline V gene. This CDR3 region has 18 residues. Sequencing of TCR beta was carried out in blood CD8+ and CD4+ T cells. TEMRA cells were FACS-enriched and CD8+ and CD4+ T cells negatively isolated. Reverse transcription used about 0.45 to 1 ug RNA and random hexamers. Amplification of TCR beta CDR3 was carried out by immunoSEQ multiplex PCR, which covered 54 Vbeta and 13 Jbeta segments. TCRdb recomputed calls from the immunoSEQ multiplex PCR reads with MiXCR, one row per CDR3 protein. The repertoire holds around 200,000 distinct CDR3 sequences, with approximately 95% as singletons.

Sequenced: CD4+ T cells from PBMCs. The source is a human donor with multiple sclerosis. The chain joins TRBV11-2 to TRBJ2-5; 12 positions match TRBD2. In nucleotides, the CDR3 is TGTGCCAGCAGCCCTGAAGCGCCTAGCGGGGGGGCCCGGGAGACCCAGTACTTC. This gives the protein CASSPEAPSGGARETQYF.